This TCR beta chain was found in a study of cytomegalovirus exposure and HLA in healthy donors. The PCR contained 60 Vbeta and 13 Jbeta primers. This table comes from immunoSEQ multiplex PCR, and its TCRdb copy is limited to in-frame clones, with some not included. The sample includes about 110,000 clones, over 60% of them seen just once. The germline gives CDR1 GTSNPN, CDR2 SVGIG (reference sequence). The CDR3 extends over 13 amino acids. Trimming removed 2 bases from V and 6 bases from J, with 12 bases in between. The chain joins TRBV30 to TRBJ2-3, with D perhaps TRBD1 (5 bases). Sequenced input: PBMCs. This clonotype was obtained from a man between 18 and 29 years old in good health and CMV-seropositive. CDR3 protein: CAWSLRVGDTQYF. CDR3 DNA sequence: TGTGCCTGGAGTCTCAGGGTCGGGGATACGCAGTATTTT. The variable domain in full, completed from reference TRBV30 and TRBJ2-3, reads SQTIHQWPATLVQPVGSPLSLECTVEGTSNPNLYWYRQAAGRGLQLLFYSVGIGQISSEVPQNLSASRPQDRQFILSSKKLLLSDSGFYLCAWSLRVGDTQYFGPGTRLTVL.